The 15 T cell receptor beta chains given below trace back to one sample, sequenced in a study of cytomegalovirus exposure and HLA in healthy donors. The PCR used 60 Vbeta and 13 Jbeta primers. TCRdb keeps only in-frame clones here, not all; method: immunoSEQ multiplex PCR. The repertoire has about 110,000 clones, around four fifths of them found once; the top ten carry around 7.4%. Sequenced: PBMCs. These receptors all come from a man aged 25 to 40 in good health and CMV-seronegative.

The chain employs TRBV27 and TRBJ2-7; 9 nucleotides line up with TRBD1. CDR1 MNHEY and CDR2 SMNVEV come from the germline V gene (reference sequence). Trimming at V came to 3 bases and at J to 5 bases, leaving 2 bases not matched to a gene. The length of the CDR3 is 13 residues. The CDR3 DNA sequence: TGTGCCAGCAGTTTGGACAGGGGCAACGAGCAGTACTTC. It yields the protein CASSLDRGNEQYF.

The V gene is TRBV5-1, the J gene TRBJ2-5; 8 nucleotides match TRBD2. The DNA end favors TRBJ2-7, so the J call may be wrong. This CDR3 comprises 16 residues. Germline V gene data show CDR1 as SGHRS and CDR2 as YFSETQ. The CDR3 protein is CASRVGPAGAVYEQYF. CDR3 sequence (DNA): TGCGCCAGCAGAGTGGGACCAGCGGGAGCAGTCTACGAGCAGTACTTC.

This chain connects TRBV5-6 to TRBJ1-5; D is ambiguous. Looked up from germline, CDR1 is SGHDT and CDR2 is YYEEEE. V dropped 7 bases and J dropped 5 bases, with 16 bases sitting between them. There are 14 residues in the CDR3. CDR3 in DNA: TGTGCCAGCTCCGTGCGGGGAGAATATCAGCCCCAGCATTTT. It yields the protein CASSVRGEYQPQHF.

CDR3 sequence reads: CASSFGGQGQYEQYF. CDR3 in DNA: TGTGCCAGCAGCTTTGGGGGACAGGGTCAGTACGAGCAGTACTTC. The genes are TRBV5-4 and TRBJ2-7; 9 bases align to TRBD1. This CDR3 contains 15 residues. The germline V gene encodes CDR1 SGHNT and CDR2 YYREEE (reference sequence). The ends lost 2 bases at V and 4 bases at J; junction bases unmatched: 7.

V gene TRBV6-1 combines with J gene TRBJ2-1; TRBD2 matches 9 bases. The germline gives CDR1 MNHNS, CDR2 SASEGT. The CDR3 runs 16 residues. V was pared by 3 bases and J by 6 bases, with 9 bases of the junction left unmatched. In nucleotides, the CDR3 is TGTGCCAGCAGTGACCTTCGCGGGAGGGGAGGCAATGAGCAGTTCTTC. It yields the protein CASSDLRGRGGNEQFF.

This chain links TRBV27 with TRBJ1-2; D possibly corresponds to TRBD1 (6 bases). Trimming removed 3 bases at V and 0 bases at J, with 17 bases between. Germline CDR1 and CDR2: MNHEY and SMNVEV (reference sequence). The CDR3 totals 17 residues. This CDR3 is CASSFQGHRGANYGYTF. In nucleotides, the CDR3 is TGTGCCAGCAGTTTTCAGGGACACCGGGGAGCTAACTATGGCTACACCTTC.

The rearrangement uses TRBV2 and TRBJ2-3, with D tentatively TRBD2 (7 bases). Deletions cut 1 base from V and 0 bases from J, with 11 bases between. The germline gives CDR1 SNHLY, CDR2 FYNNEI. The CDR3 totals 16 residues. The CDR3 is CASSEGGGASTDTQYF. For the CDR3, the DNA is TGTGCCAGCAGTGAAGGTGGGGGGGCAAGCACAGATACGCAGTATTTT.

V is TRBV10-3 and J is TRBJ2-5; 10 nucleotides line up with TRBD1. Trimming removed 6 bases from V and 5 bases from J; junction bases left unmatched: 6. CDR3 length: 14 residues. In germline, CDR1 is ENHRY, CDR2 SYGVKD. CDR3 sequence reads: CAIRSGTGEETQYF. The CDR3 DNA sequence: TGTGCCATCAGATCCGGGACAGGGGAGGAGACCCAGTACTTC.

The J gene is TRBJ1-5, the V gene TRBV6-6; 12 nucleotides match TRBD1. The CDR3 loop spans 16 amino acids. Per the germline V gene, CDR1 is MNHNY and CDR2 is SVGAGI (reference sequence). Losses at the gene ends were 5 bases for V and 3 bases for J; bases not matched to a gene: 5. CDR3 sequence (DNA): TGTGCCAGCAGTCTGGGACAGGGGGCCCCCAATCAGCCCCAGCATTTT. Translating it yields CASSLGQGAPNQPQHF.

A few counts support this clone. The chain carries TRBV11-2 and TRBJ1-1; no reliable D call. Trimming cost V 5 bases and J 3 bases, with 4 bases left between them. Germline CDR1 is SGHAT and CDR2 is FQNNGV. The CDR3 has 11 residues. Here the CDR3 DNA reads TGTGCCAGCAGCCAATACACTGAAGCTTTCTTT. It yields the protein CASSQYTEAFF.

This clone was observed a single time. J is TRBJ1-6 and V is TRBV10-3, with TRBD1 identical over 8 bases. Germline lookup yields CDR1 ENHRY and CDR2 SYGVKD. The V and J ends lost 6 bases and 7 bases, in that order; junction bases with no gene match: 5. The CDR3 length is 14 residues. This chain's CDR3 is CAIRPTGENSPLHF. In DNA form, the CDR3 reads TGTGCCATCAGACCGACAGGGGAAAATTCACCCCTCCACTTT.

V and J are TRBV7-6 and TRBJ2-3; D is possibly TRBD1 (5 bases). Trimming stripped 0 bases from V and 6 bases from J, with 13 bases between. Germline loops: CDR1 SGHVS, CDR2 FNYEAQ. The CDR3 runs 15 residues. CDR3 in amino acids: CASSLAPRQRDTQYF. The DNA of the CDR3 is TGTGCCAGCAGCTTAGCGCCGAGACAGAGGGATACGCAGTATTTT.

The chain couples TRBV5-6 to TRBJ1-5; no firm D call. This CDR3 has 14 amino acids. Germline V CDR1 and CDR2: SGHDT, YYEEEE. The V and J ends lost 1 base and 3 bases respectively, with 8 bases between them. The CDR3 bases are TGTGCCAGCAGCTTGCGAGGTCCCAATCAGCCCCAGCATTTT. It yields the protein CASSLRGPNQPQHF.

The V and J genes are TRBV30 and TRBJ2-7; 7 nucleotides align to TRBD1. The CDR3 sequence is 14 residues long. V lost 5 bases to trimming and J lost 4 bases; unmatched junction nucleotides: 11. The germline V gene encodes CDR1 GTSNPN and CDR2 SVGIG (reference sequence). CDR3 region: CAWAYSGQLYEQYF. The DNA of the CDR3 is TGTGCCTGGGCTTACTCGGGACAGCTATACGAGCAGTACTTC.

The chain recombines TRBV6-5 with TRBJ1-2; D uncertain. The V and J ends lost 0 bases and 1 base respectively, with 6 bases between them. Germline V CDR1 and CDR2: MNHEY, SVGAGI. The CDR3 totals 14 residues. The CDR3 bases are TGTGCCAGCAGTTACTCTTACAGTAACTATGGCTACACCTTC. Amino acid sequence: CASSYSYSNYGYTF.